This T cell receptor beta chain was captured by sequencing in a study of shared clonotypes between healthy human individuals. As for the study in general: Each donor had three CD4 naive, three CD4 memory, two CD8 naive and one CD8 memory plate.

Between the trimmed V and J ends, which lost 6 bases and 3 bases, there was a span of 12 bases. CDR1 and CDR2 (germline): SEHNR, FQNEAQ (reference sequence). This CDR3 contains 13 residues. For this clone: Its matching antigen is unknown.

The protocol was immunoSEQ multiplex PCR, while the TCRdb copy is restricted to in-frame clones and leaves out a portion. This repertoire shows roughly 2,000,000 clones, around 93% found once; its top ten account for about 1.7%. Study conclusions and caveats: The study found lower generation probabilities in non-shared clonotypes than in those shared by all four donors.

Naivety among CD8 cells was defined by CD45RO negativity and positive CCR7 selection, thereby excluding terminally differentiated effector memory CD45RA+ cells. This sequence originates from a man aged 18 to 29 in good health. Some clones in this sample may be carry-over from other donors' samples. Sequenced sample: naive CD8+ T cells from PBMCs. The gene calls are TRBV7-9 and TRBJ2-7; no reliable D call. CDR3 DNA: TGTGCCAGCAGGGACGGGCCGCACTACGAGCAGTACTTC. This encodes CASRDGPHYEQYF.